This T cell receptor beta chain was recovered during a study of control samples from healthy donors and cancer patients. Libraries were prepared by immunoSEQ multiplex PCR; TCRdb keeps only in-frame clonotypes and omits some of them. The sample records some 170,000 clones, less than 95% being singletons. Per the germline V gene, CDR1 is LNHNV and CDR2 is YYDKDF (reference sequence). V lost 1 base to trimming and J lost 4 bases; unmatched junction nucleotides: 6. The CDR3 contains 15 residues. The chain couples TRBV15 to TRBJ2-7, with TRBD2 matching over 8 bases. The receptor was isolated from a man aged 55 to 70 with colorectal cancer. Specimen: PBMCs. CDR3 amino acids: CATSRAAGGTYEQYF. Here the CDR3 DNA reads TGTGCCACCAGCAGAGCGGCGGGGGGAACATACGAGCAGTACTTC.